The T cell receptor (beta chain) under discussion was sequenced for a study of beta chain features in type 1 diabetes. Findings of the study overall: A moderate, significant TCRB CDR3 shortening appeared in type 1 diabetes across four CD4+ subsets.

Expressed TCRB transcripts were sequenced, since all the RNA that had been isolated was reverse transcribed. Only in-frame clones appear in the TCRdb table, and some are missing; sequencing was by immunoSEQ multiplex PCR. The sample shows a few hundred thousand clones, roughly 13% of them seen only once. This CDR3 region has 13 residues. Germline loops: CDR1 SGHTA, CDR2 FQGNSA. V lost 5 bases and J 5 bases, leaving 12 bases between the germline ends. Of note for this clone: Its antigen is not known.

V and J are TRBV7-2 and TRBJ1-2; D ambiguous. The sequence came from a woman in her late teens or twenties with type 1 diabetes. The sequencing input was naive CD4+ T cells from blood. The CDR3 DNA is TGTGCCAGCAGCCCGGGATCCGGTTATGGCTACACCTTC. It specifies CASSPGSGYGYTF.